Listed below are T cell receptor beta chains from one sample, sequenced in a study of T cell repertoires in cytomegalovirus infection. No cognate antigen is known for these TCRs. TCRdb recomputed calls from the reads with MiXCR, one row per CDR3 protein. The sample contains 700,000 to 950,000 distinct CDR3 sequences, approximately 32% of which appear only once. The sample consisted of cultured CD8+ T cells from PBMCs, taken from culture after CMV antigen stimulation. The receptors were gathered from a human donor in good health (CMV status not recorded). Some clones in this sample may be carry-over from other donors' samples. Both conserved end residues are part of each CDR3.

V gene	J gene	CDR3 protein
TRBV7-9	TRBJ2-1	CASSLLSGTSGGQGANEQFF
TRBV28	TRBJ1-2	CASQDRGRGYGYTF
TRBV19	TRBJ1-2	CASGSRGVGPNYGYTF
TRBV7-4	TRBJ2-1	CASSKTDNEQFF
TRBV27	TRBJ1-5	CASREGTANQPQHF
TRBV10-2	TRBJ1-5	CASSERGKHQPQHF
TRBV6-2/TRBV6-3	TRBJ2-1	CASSPAGPQFF
TRBV20-1	TRBJ2-3	CSARDLGLPFPTDTQYF
TRBV12-3/TRBV12-4	TRBJ1-2	CASQDIPSNYGFTF
TRBV7-2	TRBJ1-1	CASSFPKNTEAFF
TRBV20-1	TRBJ1-6	CSARRGDYNSPLHF
TRBV2	TRBJ2-1	CASLGRGNEQFF
TRBV5-4	TRBJ1-6	CASSLEAGALHF
TRBV20-1	TRBJ1-6	CSARGRDLNSPLHF
TRBV27	TRBJ2-1	CASSWGGVNEQFF
TRBV5-6	TRBJ2-2	CASSSQGPIITGELFF
TRBV27	TRBJ2-3	CASSPGTSISTDTQYF
TRBV20-1	TRBJ1-1	CSARDGRLLNTEAFF
TRBV12-3/TRBV12-4	TRBJ1-3	CATRDPGSSGNTIYF
TRBV27	TRBJ1-4	CASSLFQPDEKLFF
TRBV10-3	TRBJ2-2	CAIRTVAGGPEPGELFF
TRBV4-1	TRBJ2-3	CASRRSVTDTQYF
TRBV7-2	TRBJ2-1	CASSWRDTLGNEQFF
TRBV10-3	TRBJ2-7	CAISGGGAGQSYSYEQYF
TRBV27	TRBJ2-5	CASRGPAEPQETQYF
TRBV7-8	TRBJ2-3	CASSFGGRGRTDTQYF
TRBV6-2/TRBV6-3	TRBJ2-1	CASKGGANEQFF
TRBV12-3/TRBV12-4	TRBJ1-2	CASSLGTWAYGYTF
TRBV13	TRBJ2-1	CASSSPGQGPNDEQFF
TRBV7-9	TRBJ2-2	CASSQSTGSTGELFF
TRBV7-9	TRBJ1-6	CASSLDPLWSLHF
TRBV7-6	TRBJ1-4	CASSSRQGTTNEKLFF
TRBV7-9	TRBJ2-3	CASSSAALAGGGTDTQYF
TRBV7-9	TRBJ1-5	CASSWGGNQPQHF
TRBV11-3	TRBJ2-5	CASSSRTSGGQETQYF
TRBV15	TRBJ1-2	CATSRDQELYGYTF
TRBV18	TRBJ2-5	CASSPPSGEGAETQYF
TRBV20-1	TRBJ1-6	CSARALGGANNSPLHF
TRBV15	TRBJ2-3	CATSPGRGPTDTQYF
TRBV7-8	TRBJ2-5	CASSLGLPPRETQYF
TRBV7-7	TRBJ2-2	CASSLGAGATGELFF